The 4 T cell receptor beta chains given below trace back to one sample, sequenced in a study of T cells expressing NK-cell markers. Reanalyzing the 5' RACE reads, TCRdb keeps one entry per CDR3 protein, without DNA. The repertoire table contains fewer than 200,000 distinct CDR3 sequences. The sequencing sample was made of blood T cells: a sorted CD56 or NKG2C T cell subset, CD4+ or CD8+ T cells, or bulk PBMC T cells (not recorded which). These receptors all stem from a woman between 18 and 70 years old in good health.

The V and J genes are TRBV30 and TRBJ1-2; as DNA is missing, the TRBD1 call by TCRdb cannot be tested. Looked up from germline, CDR1 is GTSNPN and CDR2 is SVGIG (reference sequence). The CDR3 is 15 residues long. The CDR3 sequence is CAWSLRTRTNYGYTF. Drawing the rest from reference TRBV30 and TRBJ1-2, the complete variable domain is SQTIHQWPATLVQPVGSPLSLECTVEGTSNPNLYWYRQAAGRGLQLLFYSVGIGQISSEVPQNLSASRPQDRQFILSSKKLLLSDSGFYLCAWSLRTRTNYGYTFGSGTRLTVV.

This chain links TRBV24-1 with TRBJ2-2. There are 14 residues in the CDR3. Germline CDR1 and CDR2: KGHDR and SFDVKD. Here the CDR3 reads CATSDLGQAGELFF.

J is TRBJ2-1 and V is TRBV21-1. TRBV21-1 is flagged as a pseudogene. The CDR3 runs 13 residues. CDR3 amino acids: CASSKEPYNEQFF.

The chain combines TRBV18 with TRBJ2-7; the D call from TCRdb, TRBD2, cannot be confirmed without DNA. The germline gives CDR1 KGHSH, CDR2 LQKENI. This CDR3 has 13 amino acids. The CDR3 sequence is CASSPRDSGEQYF.